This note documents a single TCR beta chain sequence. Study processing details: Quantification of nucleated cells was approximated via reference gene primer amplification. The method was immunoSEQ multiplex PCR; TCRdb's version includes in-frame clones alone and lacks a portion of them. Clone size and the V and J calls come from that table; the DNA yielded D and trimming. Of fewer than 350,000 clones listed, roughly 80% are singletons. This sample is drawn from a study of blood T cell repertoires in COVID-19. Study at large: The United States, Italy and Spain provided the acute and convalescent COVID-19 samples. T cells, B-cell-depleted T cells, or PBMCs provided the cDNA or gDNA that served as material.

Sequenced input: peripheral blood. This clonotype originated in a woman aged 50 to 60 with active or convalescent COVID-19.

CDR3 nucleotide sequence: TGTGCCACCAGCAGACCGGGACAGGGGAATGAAAAACTGTTTTTT. This codes for CATSRPGQGNEKLFF. The genes are TRBV15 and TRBJ1-4; 10 positions match TRBD1. Germline CDR1 and CDR2: LNHNV and YYDKDF (reference sequence). This CDR3 is 15 amino acids long. The V gene end was trimmed by 2 bases and the J gene end by 5 bases; junction bases not matched to a gene: 2.